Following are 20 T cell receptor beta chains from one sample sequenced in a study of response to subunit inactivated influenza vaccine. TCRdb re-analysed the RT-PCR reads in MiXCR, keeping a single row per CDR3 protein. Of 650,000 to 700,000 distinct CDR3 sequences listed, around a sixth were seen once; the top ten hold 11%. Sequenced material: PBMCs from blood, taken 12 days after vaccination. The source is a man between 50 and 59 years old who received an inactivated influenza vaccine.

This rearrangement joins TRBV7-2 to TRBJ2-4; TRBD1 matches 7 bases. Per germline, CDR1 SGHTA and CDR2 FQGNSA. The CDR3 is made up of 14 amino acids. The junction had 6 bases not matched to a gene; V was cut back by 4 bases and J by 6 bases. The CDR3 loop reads CASSSTGTANIQYF. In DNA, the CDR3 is TGTGCCAGCAGCTCAACCGGGACAGCAAACATTCAGTACTTC. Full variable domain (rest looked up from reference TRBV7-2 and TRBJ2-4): GAGVSQSPSNKVTEKGKDVELRCDPISGHTALYWYRQSLGQGLEFLIYFQGNSAPDKSGLPSDRFSAERTGGSVSTLTIQRTQQEDSAVYLCASSSTGTANIQYFGAGTRLSVL.

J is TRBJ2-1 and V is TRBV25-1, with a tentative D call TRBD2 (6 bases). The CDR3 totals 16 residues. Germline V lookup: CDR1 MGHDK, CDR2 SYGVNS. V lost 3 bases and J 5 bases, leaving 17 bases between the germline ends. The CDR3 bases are TGTGCCAGCAGTGATCCTACAGCGGGTCCCAACAATGAGCAGTTCTTC. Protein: CASSDPTAGPNNEQFF.

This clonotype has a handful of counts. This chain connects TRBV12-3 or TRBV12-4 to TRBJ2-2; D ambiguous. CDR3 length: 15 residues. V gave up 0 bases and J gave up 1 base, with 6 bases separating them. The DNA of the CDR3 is TGTGCCAGCAGTTTAGCGAGCTGGAACACCGGGGAGCTGTTTTTT. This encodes CASSLASWNTGELFF.

CDR3 sequence reads: CASSLTVGRDIGLFF. The CDR3, as DNA: TGTGCCAGCAGCCTCACCGTGGGAAGGGACATCGGACTGTTTTTT. This chain connects TRBV4-2 to TRBJ1-4; D may be TRBD1 (6 bases). This CDR3 comprises 15 residues. V lost 4 bases and J lost 13, with 22 bases in between. Germline V gene data show CDR1 as LGHNA and CDR2 as YNFKEQ.

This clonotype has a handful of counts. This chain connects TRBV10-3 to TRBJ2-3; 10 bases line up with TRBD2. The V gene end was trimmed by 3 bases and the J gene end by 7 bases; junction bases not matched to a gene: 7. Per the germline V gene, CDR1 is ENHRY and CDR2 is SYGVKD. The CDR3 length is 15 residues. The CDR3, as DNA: TGTGCCATCAGTGAATTAGCGGGGGGTATGAATACGCAGTATTTT. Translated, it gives CAISELAGGMNTQYF.

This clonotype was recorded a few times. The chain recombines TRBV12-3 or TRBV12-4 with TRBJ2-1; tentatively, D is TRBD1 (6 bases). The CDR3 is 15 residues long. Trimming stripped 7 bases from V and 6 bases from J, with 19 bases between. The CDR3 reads CASNLGTLGRNEQFF. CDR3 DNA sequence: TGTGCCAGCAATCTCGGGACACTCGGGCGCAATGAGCAGTTCTTC.

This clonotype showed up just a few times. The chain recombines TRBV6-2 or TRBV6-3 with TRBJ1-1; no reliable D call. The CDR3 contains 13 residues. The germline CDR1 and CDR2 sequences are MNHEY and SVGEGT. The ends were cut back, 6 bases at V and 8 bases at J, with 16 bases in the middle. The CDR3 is CASSSRSRREAFF. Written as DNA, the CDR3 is TGTGCCAGCAGCTCCCGGTCCCGGAGGGAAGCTTTCTTT.

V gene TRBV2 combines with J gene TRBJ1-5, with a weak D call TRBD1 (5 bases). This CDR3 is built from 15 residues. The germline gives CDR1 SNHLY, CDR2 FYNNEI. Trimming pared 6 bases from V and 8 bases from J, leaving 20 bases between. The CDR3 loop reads CASRGTMGGLKPQHF. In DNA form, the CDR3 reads TGTGCCAGCAGAGGGACGATGGGGGGTTTGAAGCCCCAGCATTTT.

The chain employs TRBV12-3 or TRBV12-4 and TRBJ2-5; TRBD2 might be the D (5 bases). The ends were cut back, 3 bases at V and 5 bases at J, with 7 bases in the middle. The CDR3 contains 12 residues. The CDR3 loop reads CASSFSSETQYF. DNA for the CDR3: TGTGCCAGCAGTTTTTCTAGCGAGACCCAGTACTTC.

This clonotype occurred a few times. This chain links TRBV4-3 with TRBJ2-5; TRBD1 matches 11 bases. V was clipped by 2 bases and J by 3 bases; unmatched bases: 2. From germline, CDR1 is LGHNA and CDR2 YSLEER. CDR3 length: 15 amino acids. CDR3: CASSQRTGGEETQYF. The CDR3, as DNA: TGCGCCAGCAGCCAACGGACAGGGGGCGAAGAGACCCAGTACTTC.

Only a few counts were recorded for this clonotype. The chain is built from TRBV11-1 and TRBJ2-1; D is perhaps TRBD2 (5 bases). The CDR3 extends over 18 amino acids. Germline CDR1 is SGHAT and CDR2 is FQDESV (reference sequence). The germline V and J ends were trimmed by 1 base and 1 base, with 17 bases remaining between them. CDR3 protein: CASSLEGSKSRSYNEQFF. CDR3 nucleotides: TGTGCCAGCAGCTTAGAAGGGAGCAAGAGCAGGTCCTACAATGAGCAGTTCTTC.

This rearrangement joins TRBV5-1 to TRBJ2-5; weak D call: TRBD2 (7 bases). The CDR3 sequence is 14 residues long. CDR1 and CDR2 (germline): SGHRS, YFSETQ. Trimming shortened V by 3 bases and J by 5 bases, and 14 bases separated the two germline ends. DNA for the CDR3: TGCGCCAGCAGCTGGGGGAGGGGGATGGAGACCCAGTACTTC. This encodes CASSWGRGMETQYF.

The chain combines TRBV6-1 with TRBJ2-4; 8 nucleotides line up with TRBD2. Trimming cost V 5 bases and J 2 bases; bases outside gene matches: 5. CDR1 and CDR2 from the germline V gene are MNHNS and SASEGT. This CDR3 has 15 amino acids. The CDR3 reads CASSPGGRSKNIQYF. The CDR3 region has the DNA TGTGCCAGCAGTCCGGGGGGGCGGTCCAAAAACATTCAGTACTTC.

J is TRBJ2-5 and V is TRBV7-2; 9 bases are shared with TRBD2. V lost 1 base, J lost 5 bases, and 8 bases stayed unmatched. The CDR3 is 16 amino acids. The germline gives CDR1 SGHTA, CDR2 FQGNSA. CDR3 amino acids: CASSLVAGGLVETQYF. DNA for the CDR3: TGTGCCAGCAGCTTAGTGGCGGGGGGGCTTGTGGAGACCCAGTACTTC. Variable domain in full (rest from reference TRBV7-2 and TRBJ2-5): GAGVSQSPSNKVTEKGKDVELRCDPISGHTALYWYRQSLGQGLEFLIYFQGNSAPDKSGLPSDRFSAERTGGSVSTLTIQRTQQEDSAVYLCASSLVAGGLVETQYFGPGTRLLVL.

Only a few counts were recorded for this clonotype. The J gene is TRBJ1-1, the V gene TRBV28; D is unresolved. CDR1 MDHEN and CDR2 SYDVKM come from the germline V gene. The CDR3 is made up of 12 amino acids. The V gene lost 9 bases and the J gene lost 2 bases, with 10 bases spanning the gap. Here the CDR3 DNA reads TGTGCCAGTCGGGGAGTTAACACTGAAGCTTTCTTT. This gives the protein CASRGVNTEAFF. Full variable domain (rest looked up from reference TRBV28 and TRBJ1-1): DVKVTQSSRYLVKRTGEKVFLECVQDMDHENMFWYRQDPGLGLRLIYFSYDVKMKEKGDIPEGYSVSREKKERFSLILESASTNQTSMYLCASRGVNTEAFFGQGTRLTVV.

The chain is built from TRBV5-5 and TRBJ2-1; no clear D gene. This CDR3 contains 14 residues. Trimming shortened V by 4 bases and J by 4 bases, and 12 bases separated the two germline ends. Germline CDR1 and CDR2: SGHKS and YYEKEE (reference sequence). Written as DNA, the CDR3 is TGTGCCAGCAGCCGATCCCAGGATTACAATGAGCAGTTCTTC. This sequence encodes CASSRSQDYNEQFF.

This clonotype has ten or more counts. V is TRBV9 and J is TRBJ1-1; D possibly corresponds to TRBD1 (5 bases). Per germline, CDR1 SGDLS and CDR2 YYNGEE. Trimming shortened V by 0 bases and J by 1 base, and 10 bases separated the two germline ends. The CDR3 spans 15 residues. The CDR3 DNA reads TGTGCCAGCAGCGTAGTGGCAGGGCCGAACACTGAAGCTTTCTTT. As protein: CASSVVAGPNTEAFF. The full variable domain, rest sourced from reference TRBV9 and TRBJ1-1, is DSGVTQTPKHLITATGQRVTLRCSPRSGDLSVYWYQQSLDQGLQFLIQYYNGEERAKGNILERFSAQQFPDLHSELNLSSLELGDSALYFCASSVVAGPNTEAFFGQGTRLTVV.

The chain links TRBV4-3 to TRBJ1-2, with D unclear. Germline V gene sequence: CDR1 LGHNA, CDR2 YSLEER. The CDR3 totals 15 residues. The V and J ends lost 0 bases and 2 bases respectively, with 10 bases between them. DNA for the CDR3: TGCGCCAGCAGCCAAGATCAGAAGTGGAACTATGGCTACACCTTC. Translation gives CASSQDQKWNYGYTF.

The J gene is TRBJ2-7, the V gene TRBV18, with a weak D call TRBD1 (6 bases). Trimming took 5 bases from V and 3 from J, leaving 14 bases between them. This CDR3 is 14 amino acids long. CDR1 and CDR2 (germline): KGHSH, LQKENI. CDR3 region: CASSMRQVLYEQYF. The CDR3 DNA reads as TGTGCCAGCTCAATGAGACAGGTACTCTACGAGCAGTACTTC. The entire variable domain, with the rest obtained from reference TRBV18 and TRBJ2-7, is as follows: NAGVMQNPRHLVRRRGQEARLRCSPMKGHSHVYWYRQLPEEGLKFMVYLQKENIIDESGMPKERFSAEFPKEGPSILRIQQVVRGDSAAYFCASSMRQVLYEQYFGPGTRLTVT.

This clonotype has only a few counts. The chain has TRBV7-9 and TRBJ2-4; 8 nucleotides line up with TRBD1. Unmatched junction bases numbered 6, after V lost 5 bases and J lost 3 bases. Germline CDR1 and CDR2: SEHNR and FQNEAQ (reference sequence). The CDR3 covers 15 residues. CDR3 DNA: TGTGCCAGCAGCCTAAGTGGACAGGGCAAAAACATTCAGTACTTC. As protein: CASSLSGQGKNIQYF.